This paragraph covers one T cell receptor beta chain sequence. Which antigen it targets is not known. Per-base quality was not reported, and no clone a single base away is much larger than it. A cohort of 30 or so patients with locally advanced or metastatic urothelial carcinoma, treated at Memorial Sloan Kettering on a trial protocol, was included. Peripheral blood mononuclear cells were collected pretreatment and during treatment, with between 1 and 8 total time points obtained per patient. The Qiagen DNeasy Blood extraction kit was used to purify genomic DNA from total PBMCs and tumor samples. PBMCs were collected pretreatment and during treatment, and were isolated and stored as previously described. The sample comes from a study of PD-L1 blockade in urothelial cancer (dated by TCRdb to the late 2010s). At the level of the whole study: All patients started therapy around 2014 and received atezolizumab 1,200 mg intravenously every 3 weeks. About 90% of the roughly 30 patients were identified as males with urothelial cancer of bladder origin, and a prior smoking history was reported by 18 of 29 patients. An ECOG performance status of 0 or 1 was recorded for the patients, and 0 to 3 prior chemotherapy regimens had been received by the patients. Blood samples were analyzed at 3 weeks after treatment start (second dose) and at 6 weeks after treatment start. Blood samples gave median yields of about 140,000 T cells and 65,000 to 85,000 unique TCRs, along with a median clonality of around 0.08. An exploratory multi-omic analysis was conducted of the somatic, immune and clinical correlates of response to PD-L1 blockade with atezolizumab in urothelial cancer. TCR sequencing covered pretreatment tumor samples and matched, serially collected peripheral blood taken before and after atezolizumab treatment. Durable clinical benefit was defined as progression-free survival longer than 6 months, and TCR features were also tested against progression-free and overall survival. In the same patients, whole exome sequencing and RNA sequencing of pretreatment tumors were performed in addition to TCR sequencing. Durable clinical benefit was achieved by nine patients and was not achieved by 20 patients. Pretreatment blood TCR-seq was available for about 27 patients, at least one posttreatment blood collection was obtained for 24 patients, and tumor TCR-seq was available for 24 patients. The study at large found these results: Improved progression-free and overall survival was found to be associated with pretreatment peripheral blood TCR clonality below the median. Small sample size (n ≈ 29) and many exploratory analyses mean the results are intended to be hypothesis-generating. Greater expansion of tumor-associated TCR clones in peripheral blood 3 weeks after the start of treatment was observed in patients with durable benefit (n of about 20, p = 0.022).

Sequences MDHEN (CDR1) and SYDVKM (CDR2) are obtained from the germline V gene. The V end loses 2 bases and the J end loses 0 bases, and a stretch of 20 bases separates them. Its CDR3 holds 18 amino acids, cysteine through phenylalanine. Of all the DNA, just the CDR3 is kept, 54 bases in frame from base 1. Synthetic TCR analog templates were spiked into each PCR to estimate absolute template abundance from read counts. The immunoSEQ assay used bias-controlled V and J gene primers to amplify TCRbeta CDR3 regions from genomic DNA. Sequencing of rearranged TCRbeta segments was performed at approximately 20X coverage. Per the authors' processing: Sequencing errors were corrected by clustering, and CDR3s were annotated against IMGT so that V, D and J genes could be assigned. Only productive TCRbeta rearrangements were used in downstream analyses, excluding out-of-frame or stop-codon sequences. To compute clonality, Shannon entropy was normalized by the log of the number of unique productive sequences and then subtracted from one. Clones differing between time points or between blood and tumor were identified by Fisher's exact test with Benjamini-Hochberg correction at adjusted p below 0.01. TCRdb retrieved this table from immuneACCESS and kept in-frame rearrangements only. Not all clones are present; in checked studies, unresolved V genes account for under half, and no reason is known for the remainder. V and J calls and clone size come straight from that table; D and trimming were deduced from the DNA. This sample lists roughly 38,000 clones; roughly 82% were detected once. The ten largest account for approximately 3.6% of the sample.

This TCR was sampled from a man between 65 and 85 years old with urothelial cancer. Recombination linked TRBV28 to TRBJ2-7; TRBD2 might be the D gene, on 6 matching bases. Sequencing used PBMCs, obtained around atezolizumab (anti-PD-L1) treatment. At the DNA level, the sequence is TGTGCCAGCAGTTTAGGCCGAAGGAGGGCTGGGTCCTCCTACGAGCAGTACTTC. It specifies CASSLGRRRAGSSYEQYF.